This T cell receptor (beta chain) was documented in a study of early stage breast cancer tumors (TCRdb year 2017). About the investigation overall: Of the 15 to 20 invasive breast tumors, 12 to 13 were found to be estrogen receptor-positive, progesterone receptor-positive and HER2-negative. On average, each sample got 9 to 10-fold read coverage. Most of the 12 ER+/PR+/HER2- tumors were invasive ductal carcinomas, while the other four were invasive lobular carcinomas. The samples as a whole yielded some 2,700,000 detected templates, corresponding to approximately 990,000 unique clonotypes. The study at large found these results: Repertoires from blood resembled normal breast more closely than tumor, and using blood as a reference for each tissue separated tumor from normal in about 85% of the 16 patients. The small cohort size prevented analysis by tumor subtype. Sequencing bulk genomic DNA from unsorted cells could not capture chain pairing or functional markers like CD4, CD8 and FOXP3. Enriched TCRB sequences shared across patients were found to be mostly commonly generated sequences that were unlikely to play an important role in the tumor microenvironment. Tumors showed about 2.3-fold higher T cell density and higher clonality than adjacent normal breast tissue.

The study profiled bulk TCR beta-chain repertoires in matched peripheral blood, tumor and adjacent normal breast tissue taken from some 15 patients with early-stage breast cancer. Before surgery, about 5-11 mL of whole blood was collected into EDTA tubes and then processed within 2 hours. Ficoll-Paque centrifugation in SepMate-50 tubes was used to isolate peripheral blood mononuclear cells. PBMCs were cryopreserved in roughly 90% FBS with roughly 10% DMSO in aliquots of about 1.7 to 4.5 million cells and stored in liquid nitrogen. The Qiagen AllPrep DNA/RNA Mini kit was used to extract genomic DNA. V is cut by 5 bases and J by 4 bases, and the space between the germline ends is 21 bases. The CDR3 numbers 16 residues from cysteine through phenylalanine. Only the CDR3 DNA stays, 48 bases, in frame from base 1. CDR1 and CDR2, looked up from the germline V gene (reference sequence), are MNHNY and SVGAGI.

Two independent genomic DNA replicates were amplified for each sample, with roughly 0.5 ug used for blood and about 1.5 ug for tumor or normal breast. Following the manufacturer's instructions, the ImmunoSeq Intro kit was used to carry out TCRB sequencing on genomic DNA. Multiplex PCR was run for 31 cycles using proprietary primers and spike-in control sequences for absolute quantification. Single-end 150-bp reads were used to sequence an 87-bp fragment spanning the CDR3 and the flanking V and J genes. Each lane of an Illumina MiSeq using version 3.0 chemistry carried seven multiplexed samples, with two replicates per sample. Per the authors' processing: Raw data were processed with the vendor's proprietary pipeline, and both replicates were merged into a single result per sample. Productive rearrangements sharing the V-gene family, CDR3 amino acid sequence and J-gene segment were defined as clonotypes. Clonality was computed as 1 minus the normalized Shannon entropy (Pielou evenness) of TCRB abundances. To estimate T cell density, the total number of templates was divided by the number of input cells, which was inferred from the amount of DNA input. Recon with default parameters was used to estimate total repertoire diversity and clonality. A clonotype was considered tumor-enriched if its abundance in tumor exceeded 0.1% and was at least 32-fold higher than its abundance in normal breast. This immuneACCESS table, as held by TCRdb, lists in-frame sequences with V and J called but not all clones. Of the missing ones, under half trace to an unresolved V gene in checked studies; the others have no known cause. V, J and clone size reflect that table, while D and trimming were determined from the DNA. This sample has about 36,000 clones in its table, and around 70% of those were observed once. The ten largest clonotypes hold about 7% of the sample.

Remarks on this clone: This clone's antigen is unknown. No per-base quality is available; no much larger clone lies one base away.

The sequenced material came from blood. This TCR came from a person aged 60 to 70 with breast cancer. This chain is built from TRBV6-6 and TRBJ2-7, with no confident D gene call. The sequenced DNA is TGTGCCAGCAGTCGCAATCCGGGTTCCCTAACATACGAGCAGTACTTC. Its translation is CASSRNPGSLTYEQYF.